The subject of this entry is one T cell receptor beta chain. This sample was taken from a study of shared clonotypes between healthy human individuals. Positive CCR7 selection of CD45RO-negative cells yielded the naive CD8 cells, and terminally differentiated effector memory CD45RA+ cells were excluded. CDR1 is LNHDA, CDR2 SQIVND, per germline (reference sequence). V was shortened by 1 base and J by 0 bases, with 12 bases between the two germline ends. This CDR3 spans 16 amino acids. The assay was immunoSEQ multiplex PCR, and TCRdb's table has in-frame clones only and misses some. The data show 700,000 to 950,000 clones, around 96% seen once.

This TCR derives from a man aged 25-40 years in good health. This chain connects TRBV19 to TRBJ2-5; D is uncertain. Sequencing input: naive CD8+ T cells sorted from blood. CDR3 bases: TGTGCCAGTAGTATAGGGGTTTACGAATACCAAGAGACCCAGTACTTC. It translates to CASSIGVYEYQETQYF. Full variable domain (remainder filled in from reference TRBV19 and TRBJ2-5): DGGITQSPKYLFRKEGQNVTLSCEQNLNHDAMYWYRQDPGQGLRLIYYSQIVNDFQKGDIAEGYSVSREKKESFPLTVTSAQKNPTAFYLCASSIGVYEYQETQYFGPGTRLLVL.